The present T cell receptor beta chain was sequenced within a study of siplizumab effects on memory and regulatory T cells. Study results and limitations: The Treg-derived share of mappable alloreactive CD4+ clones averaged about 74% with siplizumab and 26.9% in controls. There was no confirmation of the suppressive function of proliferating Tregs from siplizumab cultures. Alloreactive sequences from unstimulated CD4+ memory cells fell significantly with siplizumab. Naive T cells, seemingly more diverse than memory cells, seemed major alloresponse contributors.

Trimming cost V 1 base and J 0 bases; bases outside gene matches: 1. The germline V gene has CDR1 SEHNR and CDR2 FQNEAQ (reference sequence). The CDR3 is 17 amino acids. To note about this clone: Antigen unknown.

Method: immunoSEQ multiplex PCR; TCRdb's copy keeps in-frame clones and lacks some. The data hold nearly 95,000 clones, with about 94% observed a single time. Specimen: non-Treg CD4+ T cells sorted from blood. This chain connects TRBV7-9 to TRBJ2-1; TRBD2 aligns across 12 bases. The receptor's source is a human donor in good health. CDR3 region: CASSLETSGSSYNEQFF. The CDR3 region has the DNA TGTGCCAGCAGCTTAGAGACTAGCGGGAGCTCCTACAATGAGCAGTTCTTC.